This T cell receptor beta chain appears in the sequencing data of a study of blood T cell repertoires in COVID-19. Study context: T cells, B-cell-depleted T cells, or PBMCs supplied cDNA or gDNA.

Profiling relied on immunoSEQ multiplex PCR, and the TCRdb table lists in-frame clones only, not all of them. The sample lists roughly 110,000 clones; 76% were seen once. With V trimmed by 7 bases and J by 2 bases, 7 bases remained unmatched. The CDR3 extends over 15 amino acids. Germline V gives CDR1 LNHDA, CDR2 SQIVND (reference sequence). The sample holds one count of this clone. What was sequenced was peripheral blood. The chain recombines TRBV19 with TRBJ2-3; TRBD1 agrees at 9 bases. The clonotype comes from a man older than 75 with COVID-19, enrolled during active disease. CDR3 loop: CASTLGQGVTDTQYF. CDR3 bases: TGTGCCAGTACCTTGGGACAGGGTGTCACAGATACGCAGTATTTT. Looking up the rest from reference TRBV19 and TRBJ2-3 gives the full variable domain: DGGITQSPKYLFRKEGQNVTLSCEQNLNHDAMYWYRQDPGQGLRLIYYSQIVNDFQKGDIAEGYSVSREKKESFPLTVTSAQKNPTAFYLCASTLGQGVTDTQYFGPGTRLTVL.